This passage covers 26 T cell receptor beta chains from one sample sequenced in a study of shared clonotypes between healthy human individuals. Measured with immunoSEQ multiplex PCR; TCRdb has only the in-frame clones, and not every one. The table includes approximately 1.5 million clones, 95% to 99% detected once. Sequencing input: naive CD4+ T cells sorted from blood. The subset: CD45RA+ positively selected. These receptors originate from a man in his thirties or forties in good health.

In the case of this clone: Within the sample, other DNA sequences also encode this same CDR3. The chain employs TRBV11-2 and TRBJ2-7; D might be TRBD1 (5 bases). The CDR3 is 13 amino acids. Per germline, CDR1 SGHAT and CDR2 FQNNGV. V was trimmed by 3 bases and J by 2 bases, leaving 8 bases between them. CDR3 sequence reads: CASSLAGTYEQYF. CDR3 nucleotide sequence: TGTGCCAGCAGCTTGGCAGGGACCTACGAGCAGTACTTC.

CDR3 sequence: CASRIAGGIYNEQFF. The CDR3 region has the DNA TGTGCCAGCAGGATAGCGGGAGGAATCTACAATGAGCAGTTCTTC. The rearrangement links TRBV6-5 to TRBJ2-1; 10 positions match TRBD2. This CDR3 contains 15 residues. Germline V lookup: CDR1 MNHEY, CDR2 SVGAGI. The ends lost 6 bases at V and 3 bases at J; junction bases unmatched: 5.

V gene TRBV27 combines with J gene TRBJ1-5; TRBD1 matches at 7 bases. Trimming took 6 bases from V and 3 from J; bases not matched to a gene: 5. Germline values: CDR1 MNHEY, CDR2 SMNVEV (reference sequence). This CDR3 region has 14 residues. CDR3: CASSSQGNNQPQHF. The CDR3 DNA sequence: TGTGCCAGCAGCTCACAGGGGAACAATCAGCCCCAGCATTTT.

The CDR3 region is CASSEWRGQYF. CDR3 DNA sequence: TGTGCCAGCAGTGAATGGAGAGGGCAGTATTTT. The rearrangement links TRBV25-1 to TRBJ2-3; the D is unclear. This CDR3 region has 11 residues. The germline V gene encodes CDR1 MGHDK and CDR2 SYGVNS. V lost 1 base and J lost 11, with 7 bases in between.

The chain carries TRBV13 and TRBJ2-7; no reliable D call. Germline assignment: CDR1 PRHDT and CDR2 FYEKMQ (reference sequence). The CDR3 spans 13 residues. Trimming shortened V by 3 bases and J by 2 bases, and 8 bases separated the two germline ends. CDR3 residues: CASSLAQTYEQYF. CDR3 in DNA: TGTGCCAGCAGCTTGGCTCAGACCTACGAGCAGTACTTC.

The CDR3 here is CASSRLVTGELFF. Here the CDR3 DNA reads TGTGCCAGCAGCAGACTCGTCACCGGGGAGCTGTTTTTT. The chain has TRBV2 and TRBJ2-2; D ambiguous. Trimming pared 6 bases from V and 4 bases from J, leaving 9 bases between. Germline V lookup: CDR1 SNHLY, CDR2 FYNNEI. This CDR3 comprises 13 residues.

V gene TRBV15 combines with J gene TRBJ2-5; the D gene could be TRBD1 or TRBD2 (5 bases each). V was cut by 1 base and J by 4 bases, with 10 bases left in between. The length of the CDR3 is 14 residues. Per the germline V gene, CDR1 is LNHNV and CDR2 is YYDKDF (reference sequence). CDR3 loop: CATSRGGSVETQYF. Here the CDR3 DNA reads TGTGCCACCAGCAGAGGGGGGAGTGTAGAGACCCAGTACTTC.

The chain is built from TRBV18 and TRBJ2-7, with D possibly being TRBD2 (6 bases). Germline V gene sequence: CDR1 KGHSH, CDR2 LQKENI. Trimming removed 3 bases at V and 2 bases at J, with 17 bases between. The CDR3 covers 16 residues. For the CDR3, the DNA is TGTGCCAGCTCACCCGGCCTGGGGCGGGGCACCTACGAGCAGTACTTC. Translation gives CASSPGLGRGTYEQYF.

J is TRBJ2-7 and V is TRBV28, with a possible D match to TRBD2 (6 bases). The CDR3 has 15 amino acids. Germline CDR1 is MDHEN and CDR2 is SYDVKM. With 5 bases removed from V and 9 bases from J, the gap between germline ends came to 23 bases. The CDR3 here is CASSIVADRRSPQYF. In nucleotides, the CDR3 is TGTGCCAGCAGTATAGTAGCGGACCGCCGCTCCCCGCAGTACTTC.

The rearrangement joins TRBV6-5 to TRBJ2-7, with 7 bases matching TRBD1. Germline V gene sequence: CDR1 MNHEY, CDR2 SVGAGI. This CDR3 is built from 15 residues. The V and J ends lost 4 bases and 3 bases, in that order; junction bases with no gene match: 9. The CDR3 loop is CASSSQGLYRYEQYF. The DNA of the CDR3 is TGTGCCAGCAGTTCACAGGGGCTATATCGCTACGAGCAGTACTTC.

This clone was counted a single time. The chain combines TRBV15 with TRBJ2-1; D is possibly TRBD2 (7 bases). The CDR3 runs to 15 residues. V was cut by 4 bases and J by 7 bases, with 17 bases left in between. CDR1 and CDR2 (germline): LNHNV, YYDKDF (reference sequence). In nucleotides, the CDR3 is TGTGCCACCAGCACCGGGAGCGGGACAAGGAATGAGCAGTTCTTC. Protein sequence: CATSTGSGTRNEQFF.

This chain joins TRBV5-5 and TRBJ2-7, with TRBD2 matching over 11 bases. The CDR3 covers 15 residues. Losses at the gene ends were 4 bases for V and 3 bases for J; bases not matched to a gene: 6. The V gene's germline CDR1 is SGHKS and CDR2 YYEKEE (reference sequence). This chain's CDR3 is CASSPLAGGDYEQYF. CDR3 nucleotide sequence: TGTGCCAGCAGCCCCTTAGCGGGAGGGGACTACGAGCAGTACTTC.

V gene TRBV18 combines with J gene TRBJ1-1; D is undetermined. This CDR3 spans 10 amino acids. V dropped 2 bases and J dropped 6 bases, with 1 base sitting between them. Germline assignment: CDR1 KGHSH and CDR2 LQKENI. CDR3 nucleotide sequence: TGTGCCAGCTCACCATCTGAAGCTTTCTTT. Amino acid sequence: CASSPSEAFF.

The chain has TRBV19 and TRBJ2-3; D not resolved. Between the trimmed V and J ends, which lost 2 bases and 1 base, there was a span of 13 bases. This CDR3 spans 16 amino acids. The V gene's germline CDR1 is LNHDA and CDR2 SQIVND (reference sequence). This CDR3 is CASSIFAAVGTDTQYF. Here the CDR3 DNA reads TGTGCCAGTAGTATATTCGCGGCTGTGGGCACAGATACGCAGTATTTT.

The chain recombines TRBV29-1 with TRBJ2-5; D unclear. The CDR3 has 14 residues. Germline assignment: CDR1 SQVTM and CDR2 ANQGSEA. The V end lost 7 bases, the J end lost 3 bases, and 18 bases lay between the germline ends. CDR3 coding DNA: TGCAGCGCACAAGACGGAAGTTCAAAAGAGACCCAGTACTTC. It yields the protein CSAQDGSSKETQYF.

The rearrangement links TRBV28 to TRBJ2-1; D is undetermined. Trimming pared 4 bases from V and 0 bases from J, leaving 13 bases between. Germline-derived CDR1 and CDR2 are MDHEN and SYDVKM. The CDR3 spans 16 residues. CDR3 protein: CASSSSGPGSYNEQFF. As DNA, the CDR3 is TGTGCCAGCAGTTCCTCGGGTCCCGGCTCCTACAATGAGCAGTTCTTC.

The chain couples TRBV2 to TRBJ1-2, with TRBD1 matching 8 bases. The length of the CDR3 is 15 residues. Unmatched junction bases numbered 11, after V lost 6 bases and J lost 5 bases. CDR1 is SNHLY and CDR2 is FYNNEI in the germline V gene. CDR3 nucleotides: TGTGCCAGCAGAGAGTCCGGGACAGGCGGGTATGGCTACACCTTC. It codes for CASRESGTGGYGYTF.

DNA of the CDR3: TGTGCCAGCAGTTCCCTGCCACAGGGGGGATACCAAGAGACCCAGTACTTC. This sequence encodes CASSSLPQGGYQETQYF. This rearrangement joins TRBV28 to TRBJ2-5, with 8 bases aligning to TRBD1. This CDR3 has 17 amino acids. The junction had 10 bases not matched to a gene; V was cut back by 4 bases and J by 0 bases. Looked up from germline, CDR1 is MDHEN and CDR2 is SYDVKM.

The genes are TRBV27 and TRBJ2-7; 10 bases fit TRBD2. CDR3 size: 15 residues. CDR1 is MNHEY and CDR2 is SMNVEV in the germline V gene (reference sequence). J gave up 6 bases and V 3 bases, and 8 bases lay outside the gene matches. The CDR3 protein is CASSFQGLAGVEQYF. The DNA of the CDR3 is TGTGCCAGCAGTTTTCAGGGGCTAGCGGGAGTCGAGCAGTACTTC.

CDR3 region: CASSEGTSGSTDTQYF. The CDR3 DNA sequence: TGCGCCAGCAGCGAGGGGACTAGCGGGAGCACAGATACGCAGTATTTT. The chain joins TRBV5-1 to TRBJ2-3; TRBD2 agrees at 12 bases. In germline, CDR1 is SGHRS, CDR2 YFSETQ. This CDR3 is 16 amino acids long. J gave up 0 bases and V 4 bases, and 3 bases lay outside the gene matches. The variable domain in full, with the rest retrieved from reference TRBV5-1 and TRBJ2-3, is KAGVTQTPRYLIKTRGQQVTLSCSPISGHRSVSWYQQTPGQGLQFLFEYFSETQRNKGNFPGRFSGRQFSNSRSEMNVSTLELGDSALYLCASSEGTSGSTDTQYFGPGTRLTVL.

J is TRBJ1-3 and V is TRBV27, with 7 bases fitting TRBD1. Per germline, CDR1 MNHEY and CDR2 SMNVEV (reference sequence). The CDR3 covers 14 residues. V trimming: 5 bases; J trimming: 4 bases; junction bases outside the gene matches: 5. The CDR3 loop reads CASSTAGQGNTIYF. The CDR3 DNA reads as TGTGCCAGCAGTACAGCGGGACAGGGAAACACCATATATTTT.

Notes on this clone: The identical CDR3 is also encoded by other nucleotide sequences in the sample. The V call is TRBV9, the J call TRBJ1-1, with D possibly being TRBD1 (6 bases). CDR1 SGDLS and CDR2 YYNGEE come from the germline V gene. Deletions cut 2 bases from V and 3 bases from J, with 8 bases between. The CDR3 sequence is 13 residues long. This CDR3 reads CASSVAGDTEAFF. CDR3 DNA sequence: TGTGCCAGCAGCGTTGCAGGGGACACTGAAGCTTTCTTT.

As for this clone: This CDR3 is also generated by other DNA sequences in the sample. The chain has TRBV18 and TRBJ2-7; D may be TRBD1 or TRBD2 (5 bases each). The CDR3 runs to 12 residues. The V and J ends lost 3 bases and 6 bases respectively, with 9 bases between them. Germline V lookup: CDR1 KGHSH, CDR2 LQKENI. CDR3 sequence (DNA): TGTGCCAGCTCACCCACGGGACCCGAGCAGTACTTC. This sequence encodes CASSPTGPEQYF.

On this clone itself: Other DNA sequences from this sample encode an identical CDR3 as well. The J gene is TRBJ1-5, the V gene TRBV18; D ambiguous. Trimming stripped 3 bases from V and 8 bases from J, with 8 bases between. This CDR3 has 12 residues. Germline CDR1 reads KGHSH; CDR2 reads LQKENI. The CDR3 nucleotides read TGTGCCAGCTCACCTGGGGTAGAGCCCCAGCATTTT. It specifies CASSPGVEPQHF.

For this clone: Other DNA sequences of this sample code for an identical CDR3. This chain uses TRBV20-1 with TRBJ2-3; D call uncertain. With 5 bases removed from V and 3 bases from J, the gap between germline ends came to 6 bases. This CDR3 comprises 11 residues. Germline V gene sequence: CDR1 DFQATT, CDR2 SNEGSKA (reference sequence). The CDR3 region is CSARLTDTQYF. As DNA, the CDR3 is TGCAGTGCTCGACTTACAGATACGCAGTATTTT.

Only one count was recorded for this clone. This chain links TRBV28 with TRBJ2-2; D possibly corresponds to TRBD1 (6 bases). V dropped 2 bases and J dropped 2 bases, with 18 bases sitting between them. CDR3 size: 18 residues. Per the germline V gene, CDR1 is MDHEN and CDR2 is SYDVKM. In DNA form, the CDR3 reads TGTGCCAGCAGTTTAGTGGCAGGCCAGGGACAAAACACCGGGGAGCTGTTTTTT. Translation: CASSLVAGQGQNTGELFF.